One and the same sample provided the 28 T cell receptor beta chains below, sequenced in a study of post-analysis software for immune sequencing data. Study findings and constraints: TRBV5-6, TRBV5-1 and TRBV20-1 were among four or five TRBV segments more frequent in patients than controls.

The TCR beta cDNA libraries contained unique molecular identifiers. TCRdb reprocessed the PCR reads with MiXCR, giving one entry per CDR3 protein. The sample lists approximately 400,000 distinct CDR3 sequences; about a third were seen once. These receptors' antigens are unknown. The specimen was blood. The receptors were sampled from a girl aged 5 to 17 with multiple sclerosis.

CDR3 sequence reads: CASSLARLWGEKLFF. The CDR3, as DNA: TGCGCCAGCAGCTTGGCCAGGCTATGGGGGGAAAAACTGTTTTTT. The chain joins TRBV5-1 to TRBJ1-4; tentative D call: TRBD1 (5 bases). Per the germline V gene, CDR1 is SGHRS and CDR2 is YFSETQ. The ends were cut back, 0 bases at V and 8 bases at J, with 14 bases in the middle. This CDR3 has 15 amino acids.

In this sample, this clonotype turned up a few times. The CDR3 loop is CTSTPGAKNIQYF. The CDR3 bases are TGCACCTCTACTCCCGGGGCCAAAAACATTCAGTACTTC. The rearrangement links TRBV29-1 to TRBJ2-4; unclear D gene. The CDR3 totals 13 residues. CDR1 SQVTM and CDR2 ANQGSEA come from the germline V gene.

The chain carries TRBV12-3 or TRBV12-4 and TRBJ1-4; D remains unclear. This CDR3 contains 14 residues. V was clipped by 5 bases and J by 8 bases, with 15 bases between them. The CDR3 DNA reads TGTGCCAGCAGTGCGGGGTTCTGGGGAGAAAAACTGTTTTTT. Its translation: CASSAGFWGEKLFF.

This chain links TRBV27 with TRBJ2-3, with unresolved D. The ends were cut back, 3 bases at V and 2 bases at J, with 9 bases in the middle. Germline CDR1 is MNHEY and CDR2 is SMNVEV (reference sequence). This CDR3 has 14 amino acids. Written as DNA, the CDR3 is TGTGCCAGCAGTTTTCTATTGGACACAGATACGCAGTATTTT. As protein: CASSFLLDTDTQYF.

The rearrangement uses TRBV7-9 and TRBJ2-5, with D possibly being TRBD2 (5 bases). The CDR3 extends over 15 amino acids. Germline V gene lookup returns CDR1 SEHNR and CDR2 FQNEAQ (reference sequence). Trimming removed 5 bases from V and 0 bases from J, with 13 bases in between. The CDR3 sequence: CASSPEGRYQETQYF. The CDR3 DNA reads as TGTGCCAGCAGCCCCGAGGGAAGGTACCAAGAGACCCAGTACTTC.

CDR3 nucleotide sequence: TGTGCCAGCAGTTTAAGTAGCGGGGGGGGGACCTACGAGCAGTACTTC. Translation gives CASSLSSGGGTYEQYF. The chain uses TRBV12-3 or TRBV12-4 and TRBJ2-7; 11 bases fit TRBD2. The CDR3 consists of 16 residues. J was trimmed by 2 bases and V by 2 bases; bases with no gene match: 5.

This clonotype was detected only a few times. The chain employs TRBV7-2 and TRBJ2-2; TRBD2 aligns across 7 bases. The CDR3 is 15 residues long. After removal of 0 bases from V and 7 bases from J, the junction contained 5 bases not matched to a gene. Germline lookup yields CDR1 SGHTA and CDR2 FQGNSA. The CDR3 spells CASSLARKRGGELFF. The CDR3 DNA follows: TGTGCCAGCAGCTTAGCGCGAAAGCGGGGCGGGGAGCTGTTTTTT.

This clonotype was observed a handful of times. The chain has TRBV14 and TRBJ2-4; 7 bases line up with TRBD2. The V gene's germline CDR1 is SGHDN and CDR2 FVKESK. CDR3 length equals 15 residues. V was clipped by 4 bases and J by 7 bases; unmatched bases: 10. The CDR3 region is CASSRMDVGGNIQYF. CDR3 nucleotides: TGTGCCAGCAGCCGGATGGACGTGGGGGGGAACATTCAGTACTTC. Full variable domain (missing parts from reference TRBV14 and TRBJ2-4): EAGVTQFPSHSVIEKGQTVTLRCDPISGHDNLYWYRRVMGKEIKFLLHFVKESKQDESGMPNNRFLAERTGGTYSTLKVQPAELEDSGVYFCASSRMDVGGNIQYFGAGTRLSVL.

This chain connects TRBV12-3 or TRBV12-4 to TRBJ2-3, with 7 positions matching TRBD1. The CDR3 spans 16 residues. The J segment lost 2 bases and the V segment lost 3 bases, leaving 8 bases of the junction unmatched. CDR3 DNA: TGTGCCAGCAGTTTCCGCCGGGACAGATTCACAGATACGCAGTATTTT. Protein sequence: CASSFRRDRFTDTQYF.

This clonotype appeared a few times. The V gene is TRBV20-1, the J gene TRBJ2-1; D uncertain. This CDR3 region has 11 residues. The germline V gene has CDR1 DFQATT and CDR2 SNEGSKA (reference sequence). Trimming shortened V by 7 bases and J by 2 bases, and 6 bases separated the two germline ends. The CDR3 nucleotides read TGCAGTGGGCAGGCCTACAATGAGCAGTTCTTC. This sequence encodes CSGQAYNEQFF.

This clonotype was found a few times. V is TRBV12-3 or TRBV12-4 and J is TRBJ1-5; 7 nucleotides align to TRBD1. This CDR3 comprises 14 residues. V lost 6 bases to trimming and J lost 6 bases; unmatched junction nucleotides: 8. CDR3 DNA: TGTGCCAGCAGCTCTCGAGGGGGCAGTCAGCCCCAGCATTTT. This codes for CASSSRGGSQPQHF.

This clonotype came up a few times. V gene TRBV5-6 combines with J gene TRBJ2-4; maybe TRBD2 (5 bases). Germline CDR1 and CDR2: SGHDT and YYEEEE. The length of the CDR3 is 15 residues. The germline V and J ends were trimmed by 0 bases and 0 bases, with 7 bases remaining between them. The CDR3 spells CASSLVGAAKNIQYF. The CDR3 nucleotides are TGTGCCAGCAGCTTGGTGGGAGCAGCCAAAAACATTCAGTACTTC.

This clonotype has just one count. This chain links TRBV7-2 with TRBJ1-5, with D hard to call. The germline gives CDR1 SGHTA, CDR2 FQGNSA. V lost 3 bases and J lost 0, with 9 bases in between. This CDR3 contains 15 residues. For the CDR3, the DNA is TGTGCCAGCAGCTTGGCGCCTTATAGCAATCAGCCCCAGCATTTT. This codes for CASSLAPYSNQPQHF.

The chain has TRBV27 and TRBJ1-5; D is unclear. Germline CDR1 reads MNHEY; CDR2 reads SMNVEV (reference sequence). This CDR3 spans 14 amino acids. Trimming left V 2 bases short and J 3 bases short, with 8 bases between. The DNA for the CDR3 is TGTGCCAGCAGTTTAGCGGGGAACAATCAGCCCCAGCATTTT. It specifies CASSLAGNNQPQHF.

The rearrangement uses TRBV25-1 and TRBJ2-5; TRBD1 matches 8 bases. Germline trimming cut 6 bases from V and 5 bases from J; bases unmatched to any gene: 14. The CDR3 contains 16 residues. CDR1 is MGHDK, CDR2 SYGVNS, per germline. The chain's CDR3 is CASSSGQGAGTETQYF. The CDR3 DNA reads as TGTGCCAGCAGCTCCGGCCAGGGGGCTGGGACGGAGACCCAGTACTTC.

This chain uses TRBV4-2 with TRBJ2-1, with D tentatively TRBD2 (7 bases). The V gene's germline CDR1 is LGHNA and CDR2 YNFKEQ. The length of the CDR3 is 19 residues. The V and J ends lost 5 bases and 8 bases respectively, with 31 bases between them. The CDR3 loop reads CASSSLFLRGGRWIHEQFF. CDR3 nucleotides: TGTGCCAGCAGCTCCCTCTTCCTAAGGGGGGGTAGATGGATCCATGAGCAGTTCTTC.

In this sample, this clonotype turned up a few times. The V gene is TRBV4-3, the J gene TRBJ2-3, with D hard to call. Between the trimmed V and J ends, which lost 0 bases and 7 bases, there was a span of 14 bases. The CDR3 is 15 amino acids. CDR1 LGHNA and CDR2 YSLEER come from the germline V gene. In DNA, the CDR3 is TGCGCCAGCAGCCAAGATGGAAGCCCCCGGAATACGCAGTATTTT. It specifies CASSQDGSPRNTQYF.

In this sample, this clonotype turned up a few times. The genes are TRBV7-9 and TRBJ1-2; TRBD1 might be the D (5 bases). CDR1 SEHNR and CDR2 FQNEAQ come from the germline V gene (reference sequence). The CDR3 is made up of 16 amino acids. The V and J ends lost 2 bases and 0 bases respectively, with 13 bases between them. The CDR3 spells CASSLKGVNPNYGYTF. CDR3 nucleotide sequence: TGTGCCAGCAGCTTAAAAGGGGTCAACCCTAACTATGGCTACACCTTC.

This clonotype showed up just a few times. The genes are TRBV5-1 and TRBJ2-3, with D possibly matching TRBD2 (6 bases). The V end was cut by 0 bases, the J end by 4 bases, with 9 bases between. CDR1 and CDR2 from the germline V gene are SGHRS and YFSETQ. The CDR3 totals 14 residues. CDR3 sequence reads: CASSLDGDSDTQYF. The CDR3 coding sequence is TGCGCCAGCAGCTTGGACGGGGACTCAGATACGCAGTATTTT.

CDR3 sequence: CSASRSGSTDEQFF. DNA for the CDR3: TGCAGTGCTAGTCGGAGCGGGAGTACAGATGAGCAGTTCTTC. The chain combines TRBV20-1 with TRBJ2-1, with 8 bases matching TRBD2. Losses at the gene ends were 3 bases for V and 8 bases for J; bases not matched to a gene: 9. Germline assignment: CDR1 DFQATT and CDR2 SNEGSKA (reference sequence). This CDR3 comprises 14 residues.

This clonotype was observed a few times. The chain links TRBV6-1 to TRBJ2-7; no clear D. Trimming took off 4 bases at V and 3 bases at J, with 10 bases between the two ends. The length of the CDR3 is 13 residues. Germline CDR1 is MNHNS and CDR2 is SASEGT. This CDR3 reads CASSVRRNYEQYF. Written as DNA, the CDR3 is TGTGCCAGCAGTGTCCGAAGAAACTACGAGCAGTACTTC.

The genes are TRBV20-1 and TRBJ2-5, with TRBD2 as a possible D gene (6 bases). Germline CDR1 and CDR2: DFQATT and SNEGSKA (reference sequence). This CDR3 contains 12 residues. V shed 4 bases and J shed 5 bases, with 11 bases lying between them. CDR3 DNA sequence: TGCAGTGCTATGTGGGGGGAGGAGACCCAGTACTTC. Its protein product is CSAMWGEETQYF.

The chain uses TRBV9 and TRBJ2-3; 9 positions match TRBD2. J gave up 6 bases and V 1 base, and 3 bases lay outside the gene matches. CDR3 length equals 14 residues. The germline V gene has CDR1 SGDLS and CDR2 YYNGEE. CDR3 sequence: CASSVLAGVDTQYF. CDR3 DNA: TGTGCCAGCAGCGTATTAGCGGGGGTGGATACGCAGTATTTT.

This clonotype has a handful of counts. This chain links TRBV29-1 with TRBJ2-7, with D perhaps matching TRBD1 (6 bases). The germline gives CDR1 SQVTM, CDR2 ANQGSEA. The CDR3 is 11 residues long. Between the trimmed V and J ends, which lost 3 bases and 4 bases, there was a span of 7 bases. The DNA of the CDR3 is TGCAGCGTTGACAGGGGTTACGAGCAGTACTTC. Translated, it gives CSVDRGYEQYF.

This clonotype was counted between two and nine times. For the CDR3, the DNA is TGTGCCAGCAGGTACACAGGGGTGGGCAATCAGCCCCAGCATTTT. Translated: CASRYTGVGNQPQHF. The V and J genes are TRBV28 and TRBJ1-5, with 7 bases fitting TRBD1. V lost 6 bases to trimming and J lost 2 bases; unmatched junction nucleotides: 7. Germline CDR1 and CDR2: MDHEN and SYDVKM. The CDR3 has 15 amino acids.

This clonotype was recorded a few times. This chain connects TRBV6-6 to TRBJ1-5, with 8 bases identical to TRBD1. The CDR3 has 15 residues. J was trimmed by 3 bases and V by 6 bases; bases with no gene match: 7. Germline loops: CDR1 MNHNY, CDR2 SVGAGI (reference sequence). CDR3 sequence (DNA): TGTGCCAGCAGCCTACAGGGGGACTTCAATCAGCCCCAGCATTTT. Protein product: CASSLQGDFNQPQHF.

This clonotype was seen a few times. The rearrangement uses TRBV15 and TRBJ2-5; a weak D match, TRBD2 (6 bases). The J call is uncertain, as TRBJ2-7 better fits the DNA end. The germline gives CDR1 LNHNV, CDR2 YYDKDF (reference sequence). The CDR3 runs 15 residues. For the CDR3, the DNA is TGTGCCACCAGCAGAGCCGGGACTTCAAGGAACGAGCAGTACTTC. The encoded protein is CATSRAGTSRNEQYF.

A remark on this clonotype: An end of the junction differs from the germline gene, which may be a read error. The genes are TRBV5-1 and TRBJ2-1, with D unclear. CDR3 size: 12 residues. Germline CDR1 and CDR2: SGHRS and YFSETQ. This CDR3 reads CVSSLAFNEQFF. In nucleotides, the CDR3 is TGCGTCAGCAGCTTGGCCTTCAATGAGCAGTTCTTC.